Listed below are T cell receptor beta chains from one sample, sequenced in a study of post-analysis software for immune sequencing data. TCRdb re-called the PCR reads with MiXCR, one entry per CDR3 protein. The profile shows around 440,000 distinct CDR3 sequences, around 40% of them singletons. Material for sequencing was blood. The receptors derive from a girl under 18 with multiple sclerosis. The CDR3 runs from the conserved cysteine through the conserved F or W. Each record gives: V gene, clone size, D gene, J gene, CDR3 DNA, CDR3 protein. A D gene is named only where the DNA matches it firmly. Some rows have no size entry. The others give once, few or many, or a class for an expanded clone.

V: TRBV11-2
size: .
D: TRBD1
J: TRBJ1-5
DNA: TGTGCCAGCAAACAGGGGAGGCTCAATCAGCCCCAGCATTTT
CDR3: CASKQGRLNQPQHF

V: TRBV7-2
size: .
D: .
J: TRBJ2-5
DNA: TGTGCCAGCAGCGCTAGGGACCAAGAGACCCAGTACTTC
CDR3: CASSARDQETQYF

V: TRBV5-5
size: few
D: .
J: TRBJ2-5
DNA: TGTGCCAGCAGCTTTAAGGGTGTGGAGACCCAGTACTTC
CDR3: CASSFKGVETQYF

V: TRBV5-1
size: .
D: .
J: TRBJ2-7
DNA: TGCGCCAGCAGCTTTGGGGACACCTACTCCTACGAGCAGTACTTC
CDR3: CASSFGDTYSYEQYF

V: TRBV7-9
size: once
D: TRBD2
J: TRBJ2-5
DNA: TGTGCCAGCAGCTTTAGGTTAGCGGGAGATGAGCAGTACTTC
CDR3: CASSFRLAGDEQYF

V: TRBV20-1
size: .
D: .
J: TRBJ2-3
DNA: TGCAGTGCTAGCAGTGCAGCAGCCGGCACAGATACGCAGTATTTT
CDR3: CSASSAAAGTDTQYF

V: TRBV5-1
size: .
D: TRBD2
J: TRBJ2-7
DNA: TGCGCCAGCAGCCCCACGGGGGGTTTTACCTACGAGCAGTACTTC
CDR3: CASSPTGGFTYEQYF

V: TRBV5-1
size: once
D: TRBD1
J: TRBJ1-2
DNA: TGCGCCAGCAGCTATCGACAGGGTCCTTCTGCCTATGGCTACACCTTC
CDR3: CASSYRQGPSAYGYTF

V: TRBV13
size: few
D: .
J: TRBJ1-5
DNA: TGTGCCAGCAGCTTAGGTACGAATCAGCCCCAGCATTTT
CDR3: CASSLGTNQPQHF

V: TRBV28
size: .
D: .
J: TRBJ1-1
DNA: TGTGCCAGCAGCAATGACATGAACACTGAAGCTTTCTTT
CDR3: CASSNDMNTEAFF

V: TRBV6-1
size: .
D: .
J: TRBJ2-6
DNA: TGTGCCAGCAGTGAAGCGCTATGGGTTTCTGGGGCCAACGTCCTGACTTTC
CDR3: CASSEALWVSGANVLTF

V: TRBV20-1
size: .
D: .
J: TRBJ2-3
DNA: TGCAGTGCTAGAGGAGTAGCGAACCCCACAGATACGCAGTATTTT
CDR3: CSARGVANPTDTQYF

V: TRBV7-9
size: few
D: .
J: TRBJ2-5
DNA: TGTGCCAGCAGCCGTTCTGCTGGAGAGGTGGTTGAGACCCAGTACTTC
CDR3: CASSRSAGEVVETQYF

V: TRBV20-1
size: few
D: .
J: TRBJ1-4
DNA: TGCAGTGCCAAGACAGGCAGTAATGAAAAACTGTTTTTT
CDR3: CSAKTGSNEKLFF

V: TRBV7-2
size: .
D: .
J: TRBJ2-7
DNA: TGTGCCAGCAGCTCCTACTTTAGCGGCCTAAACTACGAGCAGTACTTC
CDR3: CASSSYFSGLNYEQYF

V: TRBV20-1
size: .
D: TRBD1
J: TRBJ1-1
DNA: TGCAGTGCTTCTTCGGACAGGGGAGAGAACACTGAAGCTTTCTTT
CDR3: CSASSDRGENTEAFF

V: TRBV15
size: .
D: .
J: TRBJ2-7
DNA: TGTGCCACCAGCAGAGAGGCGTCGGTCTACGAGCAGTACTTC
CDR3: CATSREASVYEQYF

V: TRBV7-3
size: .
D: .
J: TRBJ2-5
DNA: TGTGCCAGCAGCTTAAAGCAGCAAGAGACCCAGTACTTC
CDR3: CASSLKQQETQYF

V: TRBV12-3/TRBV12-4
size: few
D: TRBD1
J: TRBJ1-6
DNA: TGTGCCAGCAGTCCAGGACAGGGGGCTTCACCCCCCCACTTT
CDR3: CASSPGQGASPPHF

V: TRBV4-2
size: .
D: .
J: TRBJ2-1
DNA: TGTGCCAGCAGCCAACCCCCTGAGCAGTTCTTC
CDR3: CASSQPPEQFF

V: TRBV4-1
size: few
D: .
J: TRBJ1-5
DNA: TGCGCCAGCAGCCTGGCCGGGACCGACAATCAGCCCCAGCATTTT
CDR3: CASSLAGTDNQPQHF

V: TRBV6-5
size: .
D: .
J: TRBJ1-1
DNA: TGTGCCAGCAACCTTGACGGGGGTATCCCTGAAGCTTTCTTT
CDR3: CASNLDGGIPEAFF

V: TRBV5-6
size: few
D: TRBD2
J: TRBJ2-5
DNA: TGTGCCAGCAGCTGGCCTAGCGGGACACAAGAGACCCAGTACTTC
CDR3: CASSWPSGTQETQYF

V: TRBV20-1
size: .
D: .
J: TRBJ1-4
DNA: TGCAGTGCTAGAGAGTCCGCCGGGGCGTACAAACTGTTTTTT
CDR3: CSARESAGAYKLFF

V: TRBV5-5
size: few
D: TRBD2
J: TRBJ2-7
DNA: TGTGCCAGCAGCTCCTACAGGACTAGCGGTCTAAGCGAGCAGTACTTC
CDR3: CASSSYRTSGLSEQYF

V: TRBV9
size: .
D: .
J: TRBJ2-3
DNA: TGTGCCAGCAGCGTAGGGGTTTTACCTAGCACAGATACGCAGTATTTT
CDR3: CASSVGVLPSTDTQYF

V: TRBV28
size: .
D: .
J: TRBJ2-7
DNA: TGTGCCAGCAGTGGACAGTCTCTCTACGAGCAGTACTTC
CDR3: CASSGQSLYEQYF

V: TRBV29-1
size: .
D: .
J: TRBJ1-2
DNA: TGCAGCGTTGGACAAGGCTATGGCTACACCTTC
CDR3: CSVGQGYGYTF

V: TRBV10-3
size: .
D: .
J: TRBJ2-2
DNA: TGTGCCATCAGTGAGTCTGGCCAGGTGGTAACCGGGGAGCTGTTTTTT
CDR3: CAISESGQVVTGELFF

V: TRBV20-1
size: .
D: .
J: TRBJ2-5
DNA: TGCAGTGCTAGAGAATCTCGGGACCCGGGGGGCAATGAGCAGTACTTC
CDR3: CSARESRDPGGNEQYF

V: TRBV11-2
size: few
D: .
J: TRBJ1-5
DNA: TGTGCCAGCGGCTTAGATCGGACCCTCGGACAGCCCCAGCATTTT
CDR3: CASGLDRTLGQPQHF

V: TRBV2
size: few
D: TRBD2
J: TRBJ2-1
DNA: TGTGCCAGCAGTCAACTGGCGGGAGTTGGAAATGAGCAGTTCTTC
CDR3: CASSQLAGVGNEQFF

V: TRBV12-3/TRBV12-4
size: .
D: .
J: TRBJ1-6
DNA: TGTGCCAGCAGTCCCAGGGAAGGGGCCCACAATTCACCCCTCCACTTT
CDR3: CASSPREGAHNSPLHF

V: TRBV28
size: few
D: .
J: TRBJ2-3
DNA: TGTGCCAGCAGTTTACCGGGAGATACGCAGTATTTT
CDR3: CASSLPGDTQYF

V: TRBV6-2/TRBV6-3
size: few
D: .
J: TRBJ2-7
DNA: TGTGCCAGCAGTTATAGGACAGCTTCATTCTCCTACGAGCAGTACTTC
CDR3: CASSYRTASFSYEQYF

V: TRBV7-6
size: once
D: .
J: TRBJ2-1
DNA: TGTGCCAGCAGCTTAAGGGGAAACAAGGCCCATGAGCAGTTCTTC
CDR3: CASSLRGNKAHEQFF

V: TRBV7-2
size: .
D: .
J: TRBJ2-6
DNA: TGTGCCAGCAGCTTAACCGTTATCTCTGGGGCCAACGTCCTGACTTTC
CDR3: CASSLTVISGANVLTF

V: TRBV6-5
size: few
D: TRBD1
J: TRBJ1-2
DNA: TGTGCCAGCAGTTACCTGGGACAGGGGGCTTTTGGCTACACCTTC
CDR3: CASSYLGQGAFGYTF

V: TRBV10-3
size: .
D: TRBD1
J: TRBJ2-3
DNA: TGTGCCATCAGTGCAGGGACAGGGGTTTTTCCAGATACGCAGTATTTT
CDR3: CAISAGTGVFPDTQYF

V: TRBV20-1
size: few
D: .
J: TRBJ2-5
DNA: TGCAGTGAGGGCGGCCAAGAGACCCAGTACTTC
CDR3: CSEGGQETQYF

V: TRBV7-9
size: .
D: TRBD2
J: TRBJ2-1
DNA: TGTGCCAGCAGCTCGACCGGAACTAGCGGAAGACCCAGGCACTACAATGAGCAGTTCTTC
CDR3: CASSSTGTSGRPRHYNEQFF

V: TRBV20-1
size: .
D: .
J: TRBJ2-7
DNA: TGCAGTGCCAAGAACAGGGGACTCTCCTACGAGCAGTACTTC
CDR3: CSAKNRGLSYEQYF

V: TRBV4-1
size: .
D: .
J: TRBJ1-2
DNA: TGCGCCAGCAGCCAAGGGGTTGGACAGAGGTATGGCTACACCTTC
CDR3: CASSQGVGQRYGYTF

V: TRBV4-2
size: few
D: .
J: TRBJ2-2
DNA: TGTGCCAGCAGCCAAGACTTGCATGGGGGCAGGACCGGGGAGCTGTTTTTT
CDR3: CASSQDLHGGRTGELFF